The 4 T cell receptor beta chains given below trace back to one sample, sequenced in a study of shared clonotypes between healthy human individuals. Profiled with immunoSEQ multiplex PCR; TCRdb holds only in-frame clones, not every one. Here the sample spans about 600,000 clones, roughly 98% being singletons. Cells designated naive CD8 were CD45RO-negative and were positively selected for CCR7, with terminally differentiated effector memory CD45RA+ cells excluded. Sequenced material: naive CD8+ T cells sorted from blood. The receptors were gathered from a man aged 25 to 40 in good health.

The chain carries TRBV5-5 and TRBJ2-7; D is possibly TRBD2 (5 bases). The CDR3 loop spans 13 amino acids. Deletions cut 6 bases from V and 0 bases from J, with 10 bases between. The germline gives CDR1 SGHKS, CDR2 YYEKEE (reference sequence). This CDR3 reads CASISGPSYEQYF. The CDR3 coding sequence is TGTGCCAGCATCAGCGGACCCTCCTACGAGCAGTACTTC.

This chain links TRBV27 with TRBJ2-5; 9 nucleotides align to TRBD2. Germline V CDR1 and CDR2: MNHEY, SMNVEV (reference sequence). The CDR3 sequence is 13 residues long. V lost 6 bases to trimming and J lost 3 bases; unmatched junction nucleotides: 2. The CDR3 loop reads CASSRLAEETQYF. For the CDR3, the DNA is TGTGCCAGCAGCCGACTAGCGGAAGAGACCCAGTACTTC.

The chain carries TRBV4-3 and TRBJ1-1; 10 bases map to TRBD1. J lost 5 bases, V lost 1 base, and 7 bases had no gene match. Germline V gene lookup returns CDR1 LGHNA and CDR2 YSLEER. CDR3 length: 16 residues. The CDR3 reads CASSQAWDRGRTEAFF. CDR3 nucleotide sequence: TGCGCCAGCAGCCAAGCTTGGGACAGGGGCAGGACTGAAGCTTTCTTT.

The chain combines TRBV28 with TRBJ2-7; D not certain. This CDR3 is 11 amino acids long. Trimming cost V 4 bases and J 5 bases, with 6 bases left between them. From germline, CDR1 is MDHEN and CDR2 SYDVKM. The CDR3 nucleotides are TGTGCCAGCAGTTCATACCACGAGCAGTACTTC. Its translation: CASSSYHEQYF.